A single T cell receptor beta chain is shown here with its context. Its specificity is unknown. Compared with germline, one end of the junction differs, possibly owing to a read error. These data are taken from a study of cytomegalovirus exposure and HLA in healthy donors. Study-level points and caveats: A later analysis reported that several of the most significant clusters appeared to be linked to common viral pathogens, among them Epstein-Barr virus.

PCR was performed using 60 Vbeta and 13 Jbeta primers. TCRdb keeps only in-frame clones here, not all; method: immunoSEQ multiplex PCR. This table has about 160,000 clones, about 85% appearing once. Sequences were obtained from PBMCs. The clonotype was recovered from a man between 18 and 29 years old in good health and CMV-seronegative.

CDR3 amino acids: CASSPGLAHTDTQYF. CDR3 nucleotides: TGTGCTAGCAGCCCCGGACTAGCGCACACAGATACGCAGTATTTT. J is TRBJ2-3 and V is TRBV7-7, with 9 nucleotides matching TRBD2. Germline lookup yields CDR1 SSHAT and CDR2 FNYEAQ (reference sequence). CDR3 size: 15 residues.